The 25 T cell receptor beta chains below were found in one sample sequenced in a study of cytomegalovirus exposure and HLA in healthy donors. The study ran its PCR with 60 Vbeta and 13 Jbeta primers. Method: immunoSEQ multiplex PCR; TCRdb's copy keeps in-frame clones and lacks some. The profile covers about 54,000 clones, with more than 70% appearing a single time and 2.5% to 3.5% taken by the ten largest. Specimen: PBMCs. The source is a woman aged 18-30 years in good health and CMV-seronegative.

This clone was recorded once. The V call is TRBV18, the J call TRBJ2-7, with TRBD2 matching 8 bases. Germline CDR1 reads KGHSH; CDR2 reads LQKENI. The V and J ends lost 0 bases and 3 bases, in that order; junction bases with no gene match: 10. This CDR3 has 17 amino acids. The CDR3 loop is CASSPPGASGGNYEQYF. Written as DNA, the CDR3 is TGTGCCAGCTCACCACCGGGGGCCAGCGGGGGAAACTACGAGCAGTACTTC.

The chain is built from TRBV28 and TRBJ2-1; 14 bases are a match to TRBD2. This CDR3 is 15 amino acids long. Per the germline V gene, CDR1 is MDHEN and CDR2 is SYDVKM. V shed 6 bases and J 6 bases; nucleotides not matched to a gene: 4. In DNA form, the CDR3 reads TGTGCCAGCAGGGGGGGACTAGCGGGAGTCAATGAGCAGTTCTTC. Protein: CASRGGLAGVNEQFF.

J is TRBJ2-2 and V is TRBV25-1, with TRBD1 as a possible D gene (5 bases). CDR3 length equals 13 residues. From germline, CDR1 is MGHDK and CDR2 SYGVNS. Trimming stripped 6 bases from V and 6 bases from J, with 11 bases between. The CDR3 DNA reads TGTGCCAGCAGCATGACAGTATCCGGGGAGCTGTTTTTT. It encodes CASSMTVSGELFF.

CDR3 loop: CASDGTGASGANVLTF. The CDR3 bases are TGTGCCAGCGACGGGACAGGGGCCTCTGGGGCCAACGTCCTGACTTTC. The chain recombines TRBV28 with TRBJ2-6; 10 bases line up with TRBD1. Germline assignment: CDR1 MDHEN and CDR2 SYDVKM. Trimming removed 8 bases from V and 0 bases from J; junction bases left unmatched: 4. The CDR3 is 16 amino acids.

This chain uses TRBV5-4 with TRBJ1-1, with 7 bases aligning to TRBD1. Unmatched junction bases numbered 5, after V lost 0 bases and J lost 3 bases. The germline V gene has CDR1 SGHNT and CDR2 YYREEE (reference sequence). CDR3 length: 15 amino acids. CDR3 DNA: TGTGCCAGCAGCTTGGCACAGGGGATTTACACTGAAGCTTTCTTT. Translating gives CASSLAQGIYTEAFF.

The chain combines TRBV27 with TRBJ2-2, with a possible D match to TRBD1 (6 bases). V gave up 4 bases and J gave up 4 bases, with 19 bases separating them. Germline V gene lookup returns CDR1 MNHEY and CDR2 SMNVEV (reference sequence). The CDR3 spans 17 residues. The CDR3 nucleotides read TGTGCCAGCAGTTCCACAAGTACGTCAGGGGCCACCGGGGAGCTGTTTTTT. This sequence encodes CASSSTSTSGATGELFF.

The rearrangement links TRBV10-3 to TRBJ2-3, with TRBD2 matching 15 bases. CDR3 length: 19 amino acids. Losses at the gene ends were 0 bases for V and 4 bases for J; bases not matched to a gene: 8. Germline V gene sequence: CDR1 ENHRY, CDR2 SYGVKD. The CDR3 nucleotides read TGTGCCATCAGTGAGTCACCGGGACTAGCGGGAGGCCGTGCAGATACGCAGTATTTT. Encoded protein: CAISESPGLAGGRADTQYF.

The chain's CDR3 is CASSEEAGGGNQPQHF. The CDR3 coding sequence is TGTGCCAGCAGTGAAGAGGCCGGGGGGGGCAATCAGCCCCAGCATTTT. The gene calls are TRBV6-1 and TRBJ1-5; possible D gene TRBD1, 5 bases. The germline CDR1 and CDR2 sequences are MNHNS and SASEGT. Trimming pared 1 base from V and 2 bases from J, leaving 12 bases between. CDR3 length: 16 amino acids.

This clone has just a few counts. The rearrangement joins TRBV9 to TRBJ1-1; D is possibly TRBD1 (6 bases). The CDR3 has 16 amino acids. V lost 3 bases and J 1 base, leaving 16 bases between the germline ends. Germline CDR1 reads SGDLS; CDR2 reads YYNGEE. The CDR3 bases are TGTGCCAGCAGCGGGGGCGACAGGATCCAGAACACTGAAGCTTTCTTT. Protein sequence: CASSGGDRIQNTEAFF.

The chain links TRBV7-6 to TRBJ2-7; 8 bases align to TRBD1. The CDR3 has 14 residues. The V segment lost 0 bases and the J segment 4 bases; nucleotides outside the gene matches: 2. CDR1 and CDR2 (germline): SGHVS, FNYEAQ. The CDR3 loop is CASSLATGEYEQYF. The CDR3 DNA reads as TGTGCCAGCAGCTTAGCGACAGGGGAATACGAGCAGTACTTC.

V usage is TRBV28 and J usage is TRBJ2-1, with D possibly matching TRBD2 (5 bases). Trimming shortened V by 4 bases and J by 6 bases, and 13 bases separated the two germline ends. This CDR3 spans 14 amino acids. Germline V gene sequence: CDR1 MDHEN, CDR2 SYDVKM. CDR3 residues: CASSWLLELNEQFF. CDR3 coding DNA: TGTGCCAGCAGTTGGCTACTAGAGCTCAATGAGCAGTTCTTC.

This clone has a handful of counts. This sequence joins TRBV14 and TRBJ1-1; 12 bases line up with TRBD1. The CDR3 runs 14 residues. From germline, CDR1 is SGHDN and CDR2 FVKESK. The V gene end was trimmed by 0 bases and the J gene end by 10 bases; junction bases not matched to a gene: 3. The chain's CDR3 is CASSQDWDRGPAFF. CDR3 DNA: TGTGCCAGCAGCCAAGACTGGGACAGGGGGCCAGCTTTCTTT.

The chain has TRBV10-3 and TRBJ1-2; weak D call: TRBD1 (5 bases). Germline assignment: CDR1 ENHRY and CDR2 SYGVKD. V was trimmed by 3 bases and J by 8 bases, leaving 13 bases between them. CDR3 length equals 13 residues. The CDR3 DNA reads TGTGCCATCAGTGAAGGGCAGGGAGGAGGCTACACCTTC. Its protein is CAISEGQGGGYTF.

The chain has TRBV25-1 and TRBJ2-1; TRBD2 might be the D (5 bases). Trimming took 2 bases from V and 8 from J, leaving 22 bases between them. In germline, CDR1 is MGHDK, CDR2 SYGVNS. The CDR3 consists of 17 residues. In DNA form, the CDR3 reads TGTGCCAGCAGTGAAAATCCCCTCGGACTGGGAGTGGATGAGCAGTTCTTC. This codes for CASSENPLGLGVDEQFF.

This clone has only a few counts. The chain uses TRBV30 and TRBJ2-1; D possibly corresponds to TRBD2 (6 bases). There are 14 residues in the CDR3. Germline assignment: CDR1 GTSNPN and CDR2 SVGIG (reference sequence). The V and J ends lost 1 base and 9 bases respectively, with 16 bases between them. CDR3 in DNA: TGTGCCTGGAGTGCCGGGACTGGCGACGGTGAGCAGTTCTTC. Translation gives CAWSAGTGDGEQFF.

Here the CDR3 DNA reads TGTGCCAGCAGCCGCCCGGCGGGGGAGACCCAGTACTTC. The encoded protein is CASSRPAGETQYF. The chain recombines TRBV7-2 with TRBJ2-5, with D possibly TRBD2 on 6 matching bases. The CDR3 is 13 amino acids. V was shortened by 5 bases and J by 5 bases, with 12 bases between the two germline ends. The germline CDR1 and CDR2 sequences are SGHTA and FQGNSA.

The chain joins TRBV25-1 to TRBJ2-7; D remains ambiguous. The germline V gene has CDR1 MGHDK and CDR2 SYGVNS. V lost 1 base, J lost 3 bases, and 7 bases lay in between. The CDR3 loop spans 13 amino acids. Here the CDR3 reads CASSESTSYEQYF. The CDR3 nucleotides read TGTGCCAGCAGTGAATCAACGAGCTACGAGCAGTACTTC.

The CDR3 loop reads CASSERLAVPPQETQYF. The DNA of the CDR3 is TGTGCCAGCAGTGAACGTCTAGCGGTCCCACCCCAAGAGACCCAGTACTTC. The V and J genes are TRBV6-1 and TRBJ2-5; 7 positions match TRBD2. Germline V gives CDR1 MNHNS, CDR2 SASEGT. The CDR3 spans 17 residues. The ends lost 2 bases at V and 1 base at J; junction bases unmatched: 10.

This chain joins TRBV19 and TRBJ2-1; 9 bases line up with TRBD2. The CDR3 is made up of 14 amino acids. V lost 9 bases, J lost 3 bases, and 6 bases stayed unmatched. From germline, CDR1 is LNHDA and CDR2 SQIVND (reference sequence). This CDR3 reads CASISGSNYNEQFF. In nucleotides, the CDR3 is TGTGCCAGCATTAGCGGGAGTAACTACAATGAGCAGTTCTTC.

The rearrangement joins TRBV19 to TRBJ2-7, with 10 bases aligning to TRBD1. The length of the CDR3 is 14 residues. Unmatched junction bases numbered 1, after V lost 3 bases and J lost 2 bases. Germline assignment: CDR1 LNHDA and CDR2 SQIVND (reference sequence). The CDR3 protein is CASSIGQGAYEQYF. CDR3 nucleotides: TGTGCCAGTAGTATCGGACAGGGGGCCTACGAGCAGTACTTC.

The chain combines TRBV5-6 with TRBJ1-2; D uncertain. The germline V and J ends were trimmed by 0 bases and 4 bases, with 7 bases remaining between them. Germline V gives CDR1 SGHDT, CDR2 YYEEEE. The CDR3 runs to 13 residues. The CDR3 DNA follows: TGTGCCAGCAGCTTGGTGCCCGGCTATGGCTACACCTTC. Protein sequence: CASSLVPGYGYTF.

This clone was seen more than once but under ten times. The rearrangement links TRBV7-6 to TRBJ1-2; no reliable D call. From germline, CDR1 is SGHVS and CDR2 FNYEAQ. The CDR3 is 15 residues long. The V and J ends lost 1 base and 0 bases respectively, with 9 bases between them. The CDR3 DNA is TGTGCCAGCAGCTTAGAGAGTTCAACTAACTATGGCTACACCTTC. Amino acids: CASSLESSTNYGYTF.

The chain is built from TRBV13 and TRBJ2-1; D is possibly TRBD2 (5 bases). CDR1 and CDR2 from the germline V gene are PRHDT and FYEKMQ (reference sequence). Trimming shortened V by 5 bases and J by 6 bases, and 20 bases separated the two germline ends. This CDR3 has 16 amino acids. CDR3 residues: CASSPTTGTHSNEQFF. DNA for the CDR3: TGTGCCAGCAGCCCAACCACGGGAACACACTCCAATGAGCAGTTCTTC.

This clone was found a few times. The chain employs TRBV9 and TRBJ2-7, with no clear D. Germline assignment: CDR1 SGDLS and CDR2 YYNGEE. V lost 0 bases and J lost 2, with 9 bases in between. The CDR3 covers 14 residues. CDR3 DNA sequence: TGTGCCAGCAGCGTAGATGACTTCACCTACGAGCAGTACTTC. It yields the protein CASSVDDFTYEQYF.

The chain has TRBV27 and TRBJ2-7, with D perhaps matching TRBD2 (6 bases). Germline-derived CDR1 and CDR2 are MNHEY and SMNVEV (reference sequence). CDR3 length: 14 residues. Trimming left V 6 bases short and J 2 bases short, with 14 bases between. This CDR3 is CASRRGRATYEQYF. The CDR3, as DNA: TGTGCCAGCAGGCGGGGACGGGCGACCTACGAGCAGTACTTC.